The rows below give T cell receptor beta chains drawn from one sample of a study of T cell responses to AZD1222 COVID-19 vaccine. Using immunoSEQ multiplex PCR, the repertoire was profiled, and TCRdb retains in-frame clones only, with some absent. The table lists 90,000 to 95,000 clones, about 88% of them singletons. The sequences come from peripheral blood, collected on day 0 of AZD1222 vaccination. These receptors were collected from an adult in good health. The CDR3 runs from the conserved cysteine through the conserved F or W. D genes are given only for firm matches. Clone size is stated in some rows and not others, as once, few, many or a class when expanded.

D: .
V: TRBV28
size: once
J: TRBJ1-2
length: 11
CDR3: CASRTDVRYTF
DNA: TGTGCCAGCAGGACGGACGTCCGGTACACCTTC

D: .
V: TRBV7-8
size: .
J: TRBJ2-5
length: 14
CDR3: CASSLVGTGSPQYF
DNA: TGTGCCAGCAGCTTAGTGGGGACGGGGTCTCCCCAGTACTTC

D: TRBD2
V: TRBV5-1
size: .
J: TRBJ2-1
length: 15
CDR3: CASSWGTSGGNEQFF
DNA: TGCGCCAGCAGCTGGGGGACTAGCGGGGGCAATGAGCAGTTCTTC

D: .
V: TRBV3-1/TRBV3-2
size: once
J: TRBJ1-6
length: 13
CDR3: CASSQGATSPLHF
DNA: TGTGCCAGCAGCCAGGGGGCAACTTCACCCCTCCACTTT

D: TRBD1
V: TRBV19
size: .
J: TRBJ1-5
length: 15
CDR3: CASHPPTGKNQPQHF
DNA: TGTGCCAGCCATCCCCCGACAGGGAAGAATCAGCCCCAGCATTTT

D: .
V: TRBV6-5
size: .
J: TRBJ1-6
length: 14
CDR3: CASSTGTVNSPLHF
DNA: TGTGCCAGCAGTACCGGGACGGTTAATTCACCCCTCCACTTT

D: .
V: TRBV6-2/TRBV6-3
size: few
J: TRBJ1-2
length: 12
CDR3: CASSASRDGYTF
DNA: TGTGCCAGCAGCGCCTCCAGGGACGGCTACACCTTC

D: TRBD1
V: TRBV7-9
size: .
J: TRBJ1-2
length: 14
CDR3: CASSLGQGRIDYTF
DNA: TGTGCCAGCAGCTTGGGACAGGGGAGAATTGACTACACCTTC

D: .
V: TRBV9
size: few
J: TRBJ2-1
length: 17
CDR3: CASSVQPRLEGNNEQFF
DNA: TGTGCCAGCAGCGTCCAGCCCCGACTAGAAGGGAACAATGAGCAGTTCTTC

D: TRBD1
V: TRBV7-9
size: .
J: TRBJ2-1
length: 17
CDR3: CASSFSSGGTAYNEQFF
DNA: TGTGCCAGCAGCTTCTCTTCAGGGGGAACGGCCTACAATGAGCAGTTCTTC

D: .
V: TRBV12-5
size: few
J: TRBJ2-1
length: 13
CDR3: CASGLGGENEQFF
DNA: TGTGCTAGTGGTTTGGGAGGGGAAAATGAGCAGTTCTTC

D: .
V: TRBV7-2
size: few
J: TRBJ2-7
length: 14
CDR3: CASSPRYDAYEQYF
DNA: TGTGCCAGCAGCCCCCGGTATGACGCCTACGAGCAGTACTTC

D: TRBD1
V: TRBV11-2
size: .
J: TRBJ2-1
length: 15
CDR3: CASSLRTGGYNEQFF
DNA: TGTGCCAGCAGCTTACGGACAGGGGGCTACAATGAGCAGTTCTTC

D: TRBD1
V: TRBV7-2
size: .
J: TRBJ1-2
length: 16
CDR3: CASSLRGQGVNYGYTF
DNA: TGTGCCAGCAGCTTACGGGGACAGGGGGTTAACTATGGCTACACCTTC

D: .
V: TRBV9
size: .
J: TRBJ1-6
length: 16
CDR3: CASSVDHRPDNSPLHF
DNA: TGTGCCAGCAGCGTAGACCACAGGCCTGATAATTCACCCCTCCACTTT

D: TRBD2
V: TRBV13
size: .
J: TRBJ2-7
length: 16
CDR3: CASSFGVAGDSYEQYF
DNA: TGTGCCAGCAGCTTTGGAGTAGCGGGAGACTCCTACGAGCAGTACTTC

D: TRBD1
V: TRBV11-1
size: .
J: TRBJ2-7
length: 14
CDR3: CASSLGRGSYEQYF
DNA: TGTGCCAGCAGCTTAGGCAGGGGGAGCTACGAGCAGTACTTC

D: TRBD2
V: TRBV7-2
size: .
J: TRBJ2-1
length: 15
CDR3: CASSSSPSGRNEQFF
DNA: TGTGCCAGCAGCTCGTCCCCTAGCGGGCGCAATGAGCAGTTCTTC

D: .
V: TRBV9
size: .
J: TRBJ2-1
length: 15
CDR3: CASSVTWVAYNEQFF
DNA: TGTGCCAGCAGCGTAACATGGGTGGCCTACAATGAGCAGTTCTTC

D: TRBD2
V: TRBV5-1
size: once
J: TRBJ2-3
length: 16
CDR3: CASSLGLAGSTDTQYF
DNA: TGCGCCAGCAGTTTGGGGCTAGCGGGATCAACAGATACGCAGTATTTT

D: .
V: TRBV29-1
size: .
J: TRBJ1-3
length: 14
CDR3: CSVETDHSGNTIYF
DNA: TGCAGCGTTGAGACCGATCACTCTGGAAACACCATATATTTT

D: TRBD1
V: TRBV10-3
size: .
J: TRBJ1-5
length: 13
CDR3: CAISGTGNQPQHF
DNA: TGTGCCATCAGTGGGACAGGGAATCAGCCCCAGCATTTT

D: .
V: TRBV10-3
size: .
J: TRBJ2-7
length: 12
CDR3: CAIGRREPEQYF
DNA: TGTGCCATCGGGCGCAGGGAACCCGAGCAGTACTTC

D: .
V: TRBV6-5
size: .
J: TRBJ2-7
length: 12
CDR3: CASSPPLYEQYF
DNA: TGTGCCAGCAGTCCCCCGCTTTACGAGCAGTACTTC

D: .
V: TRBV29-1
size: .
J: TRBJ2-7
length: 11
CDR3: CSVEAGPRQYF
DNA: TGCAGCGTTGAGGCAGGGCCCAGGCAGTACTTC

D: TRBD1
V: TRBV19
size: .
J: TRBJ2-2
length: 15
CDR3: CASSPQGANTGELFF
DNA: TGTGCCAGTAGCCCACAGGGGGCGAACACCGGGGAGCTGTTTTTT

D: .
V: TRBV7-6
size: .
J: TRBJ2-5
length: 13
CDR3: CASSLGGPETQYF
DNA: TGTGCCAGCAGCTTAGGAGGGCCAGAGACCCAGTACTTC

D: TRBD1
V: TRBV7-9
size: medium-sized
J: TRBJ2-2
length: 15
CDR3: CASSFSTGATGELFF
DNA: TGTGCCAGCAGCTTCTCGACAGGGGCGACCGGGGAGCTGTTTTTT

D: .
V: TRBV9
size: .
J: TRBJ2-2
length: 17
CDR3: CASSVSRGDANTGELFF
DNA: TGTGCCAGCAGCGTTAGCAGGGGGGACGCGAACACCGGGGAGCTGTTTTTT

D: .
V: TRBV7-2
size: .
J: TRBJ1-2
length: 13
CDR3: CASRSSTAYGYTF
DNA: TGTGCCAGCCGTAGTTCGACGGCGTATGGCTACACCTTC

D: TRBD1
V: TRBV18
size: .
J: TRBJ2-1
length: 17
CDR3: CASSPPGQLSSYNEQFF
DNA: TGTGCCAGCTCACCACCGGGACAGTTAAGCTCCTACAATGAGCAGTTCTTC

D: .
V: TRBV19
size: .
J: TRBJ1-5
length: 14
CDR3: CASSGLNSNQPQHF
DNA: TGTGCCAGTTCAGGACTCAATAGCAATCAGCCCCAGCATTTT

D: .
V: TRBV27
size: .
J: TRBJ2-5
length: 15
CDR3: CASSLYPPHQETQYF
DNA: TGTGCCAGCAGTTTATACCCCCCCCACCAAGAGACCCAGTACTTC

D: .
V: TRBV4-3
size: .
J: TRBJ1-3
length: 15
CDR3: CASSQASVPGNTIYF
DNA: TGCGCCAGCAGCCAAGCCTCAGTACCTGGAAACACCATATATTTT

D: .
V: TRBV5-6
size: .
J: TRBJ2-1
length: 14
CDR3: CASSFRDRYNEQFF
DNA: TGTGCCAGCAGCTTCCGGGATCGGTACAATGAGCAGTTCTTC